Listed below are T cell receptor beta chains from one sample, sequenced in a study of cytomegalovirus exposure and HLA in healthy donors. The table came from immunoSEQ multiplex PCR; TCRdb's copy has only in-frame clones and leaves some out. There are about 160,000 clones in the sample; 65% to 80% occur only once, and roughly 2.6% lies in the top ten. The sample was PBMCs. These TCRs come from a woman in her thirties or forties in good health and CMV-seropositive. CDR3s leave out the opening cysteine and the closing phenylalanine or tryptophan. D genes are given only for firm matches.

>TRBV18|-|TRBJ2-1
ASSPQRGGLKGRNEQF
>TRBV29-1|TRBD2|TRBJ2-2
SVGGGNTGELF
>TRBV28|TRBD1|TRBJ1-4
ASNPVDRGNEKLF
>TRBV27|TRBD2|TRBJ2-7
ASTPIAGVYEQY
>TRBV6-6|TRBD1|TRBJ1-2
AIAPYRTGGYGYT
>TRBV10-3|-|TRBJ1-5
AIGGGPGQPQH
>TRBV5-1|TRBD1|TRBJ1-1
ASSWRQGTEAF
>TRBV14|-|TRBJ2-2
ASSQDSRTGELF
>TRBV7-9|-|TRBJ1-2
ASSFTDNYGYT
>TRBV7-9|-|TRBJ2-5
ASSLGNTSPHETQY
>TRBV27|-|TRBJ1-1
ATLVGGAPNTEAF
>TRBV29-1|-|TRBJ2-1
SVPRVGNEQF
>TRBV7-9|TRBD1|TRBJ1-2
ASSLSPYDRGDGYT
>TRBV9|-|TRBJ2-6
ASSVTLTGANVLT
>TRBV5-1|-|TRBJ2-2
ASSWEGGGNTGELF
>TRBV6-5|TRBD1|TRBJ1-2
ASSYSGQGSYGYT
>TRBV28|-|TRBJ2-5
ASPTGLGDCETQY
>TRBV4-2|-|TRBJ1-4
ASSGGSGFNEKLF
>TRBV15|-|TRBJ2-3
ATSILLGGGSTDTQY
>TRBV19|TRBD2|TRBJ2-5
ASSSQTSGGITQY
>TRBV6-1|TRBD1|TRBJ1-2
ASSEAPGQSYGYT
>TRBV11-3|-|TRBJ1-1
ASSLVQGGNTEAF
>TRBV5-1|-|TRBJ2-1
ASSSSGLFLNEQF
>TRBV28|-|TRBJ2-7
ASSLSAAPYEQY
>TRBV9|TRBD1|TRBJ1-4
ASSTSGGVTNEKLF
>TRBV7-2|TRBD1|TRBJ1-5
ASSRTGSFSNQPQH
>TRBV4-1|-|TRBJ1-2
ASSQDRRYGYT
>TRBV5-5|-|TRBJ2-1
ASSFRTANYNEQF
>TRBV4-1|-|TRBJ1-5
ASSPPPGTGPQH
>TRBV30|TRBD2|TRBJ2-1
AWNSPAGGPNEQF
>TRBV18|-|TRBJ1-2
ASSHVYQGTSNYGYT
>TRBV19|TRBD1|TRBJ2-3
ASRRQGSEDTQY
>TRBV2|TRBD1|TRBJ1-5
ASSGRDRGFFSNQPQH
>TRBV6-5|-|TRBJ2-7
ASSGQRGYEQY
>TRBV30|-|TRBJ1-1
AWSQIHTEAF
>TRBV29-1|-|TRBJ2-5
SVEMDNLQETQY
>TRBV5-5|-|TRBJ2-2
ASSSRAHTGELF
>TRBV5-1|-|TRBJ2-7
ASSPGGGSSYEQY
>TRBV7-2|TRBD2|TRBJ2-1
ASSLAATSGGADEQF
>TRBV18|TRBD2|TRBJ2-3
ASSPNQGLVGTQY
>TRBV30|-|TRBJ1-1
AWREFGGSEAF
>TRBV5-1|TRBD1|TRBJ2-7
ASSRDRVYEQY
>TRBV2|-|TRBJ1-4
ASSGNNEKLF
>TRBV7-2|-|TRBJ2-7
ASSSRGLGGKGYEQY
>TRBV18|TRBD1|TRBJ1-2
ASSPGQGALTNYGYT
>TRBV30|-|TRBJ1-2
AWGEIYGYT
>TRBV11-2|TRBD1|TRBJ2-5
ASRTGIQETQY
>TRBV7-2|TRBD2|TRBJ2-7
ASSTSGISSYEQY
>TRBV5-4|TRBD1|TRBJ2-7
ASSLPNRGSTFGEQY
>TRBV27|-|TRBJ2-7
ASSWGRASSYEQY
>TRBV5-4|-|TRBJ1-5
ASSLSAGPQH
>TRBV7-2|-|TRBJ2-5
ASSPRSGVETQY
>TRBV5-1|-|TRBJ2-6
ASSLVGGSGANVLT